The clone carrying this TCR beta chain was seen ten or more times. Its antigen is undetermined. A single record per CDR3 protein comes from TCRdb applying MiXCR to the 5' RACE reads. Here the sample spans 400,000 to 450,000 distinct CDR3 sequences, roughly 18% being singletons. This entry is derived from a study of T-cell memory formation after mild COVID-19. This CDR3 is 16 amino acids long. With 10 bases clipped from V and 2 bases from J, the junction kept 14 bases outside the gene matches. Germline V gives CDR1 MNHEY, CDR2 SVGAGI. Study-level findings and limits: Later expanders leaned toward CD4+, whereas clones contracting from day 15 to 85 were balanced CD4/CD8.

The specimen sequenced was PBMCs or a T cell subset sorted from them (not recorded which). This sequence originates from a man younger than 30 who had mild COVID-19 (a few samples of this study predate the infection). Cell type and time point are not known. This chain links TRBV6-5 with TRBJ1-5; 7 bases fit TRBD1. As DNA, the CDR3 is TGTGCCACGAATCCCAGGGGGAATAGGGGCAATCAGCCCCAGCATTTT. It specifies CATNPRGNRGNQPQHF.